The subject of this entry is one TCR beta chain. Its antigen is still unknown. The sample comes from a study of cytomegalovirus exposure and HLA in healthy donors. Across the whole study: Assignment to the Caucasian-associated ancestry cluster applied to approximately 80% of the approximately 370 genotyped donors.

The CDR3 loop spans 11 amino acids. The germline CDR1 and CDR2 sequences are MNHNS and SASEGT. Trimming cost V 6 bases and J 0 bases, with 3 bases left between them. A multiplex PCR was run with 60 Vbeta primers and 13 Jbeta primers. The table came from immunoSEQ multiplex PCR; TCRdb's copy has only in-frame clones and leaves some out. The data contain fewer than 200,000 clones, around 68% of them singletons. General study points: Most subjects had HLA-A and HLA-B alleles reportedly predicted accurately by TCR beta sequences.

The TCR comes from a girl between 5 and 17 years old in good health and CMV-seronegative. This chain links TRBV6-1 with TRBJ2-7; D remains unclear. Material: PBMCs. CDR3 amino acids: CASSNSYEQYF. CDR3 sequence (DNA): TGTGCCAGCAGCAACTCCTACGAGCAGTACTTC.